The sequence of this T cell receptor beta chain was determined in a study of identifying expanded T cells in peripheral blood (dated by TCRdb to between 2019 and 2020). Regarding the complete study: Technical replicates were generated by sequencing separate aliquots of the same genomic DNA pool, and four replicates were compared pairwise.

TCRbeta CDR3 regions were profiled by bias-controlled multiplex PCR amplification of genomic DNA with the immunoSEQ Assay. Per the source publication's procedure: The absolute abundance of each unique TCRbeta CDR3 region was quantified after sequences were collapsed and filtered. Two models were used to test differential abundance: a binomial model (Fisher-equivalent) and a beta-binomial model that adds time-dependent variance fitted from healthy donors. Clones with fewer than 5 combined templates were excluded, and clones with Benjamini-Hochberg FDR below 0.01 were called differentially abundant. Beta-binomial variance was modeled as a function of total template count across the two samples using the form v = (b*log(k)+a)^2. TCRdb's version of the immuneACCESS table is confined to in-frame rearrangements and falls short of the full clone set. An unresolved V gene accounts for under half of the shortfall where checked; the remainder is of unknown origin. V and J calls and clone size are copied from that table; D and trimming were computed from the DNA. This sample lists under 150,000 clones; 75% to 90% were detected once. The top ten clonotypes cover about 8% of the sample.

During the collection period, no immune events, such as infections, were documented for the healthy donors. To calibrate time-dependent variance in a beta-binomial model of T-cell clone differential abundance, blood repertoires from healthy donors were used as a training cohort. The training cohort comprised some 10 healthy donors, 3 female and 7 male. An age range of roughly 25 to 65 years, with an average of roughly 40 years, was recorded for the donors. Whole blood was collected from each healthy donor at three time points spaced two to three weeks apart and obtained from a commercial supplier. For immunosequencing, genomic DNA was extracted from unsorted whole blood. As for this clone: There is no known antigen for this receptor. No base quality information exists; no much larger clone differs at one position.

Study-wide findings and limitations: The binomial model flagged about 1.3 differentially abundant clones between technical replicates, compared with about 16.4 over around two weeks and 19 over about 4 weeks. The authors expected biological variance in healthy repertoires might increase further over much longer intervals such as months to years. Variance in clone template counts between approximately 2-week samples significantly increased with total template count across all healthy donors. Across all healthy-donor time intervals, the beta-binomial model significantly lowered both the number of clones called differentially abundant and the false-positive rate.

Specimen: blood. The sequence came from a person aged 18 to 75 in good health.

CDR3 sequence: CASGGQGPGSTDTQYF. The bases read TGTGCTAGTGGGGGACAGGGACCAGGGAGCACAGATACGCAGTATTTT. Rearrangement joined TRBV12-5 to TRBJ2-3; 9 bases in between match TRBD1. CDR3 length: 16 amino acids, cysteine to phenylalanine. The CDR3 DNA has 48 bases and is translated from base 1. Here V drops 6 bases and J drops 0 bases, and the junction holds 7 bases not matched to any gene. Via the germline V gene, CDR1 is LGHNT and CDR2 FRNRAP.